The 22 T cell receptor beta chains listed next were all sequenced from one sample in a study of blood T cells in healthy people across ages. The second PCR ran about 6 to 11 cycles with a sample-barcoded 5' primer and J-beta primers. TCRdb ran MiXCR on the 5' RACE reads and lists one entry per CDR3 protein. The sample shows over 1.5 million distinct CDR3 sequences, about 50% of them seen only once. Sequencing was carried out using blood. These receptors all stem from a woman aged 40 to 55 in good health.

The chain recombines TRBV20-1 with TRBJ2-3; D is possibly TRBD2 (5 bases). Trimming left V 6 bases short and J 11 bases short, with 24 bases between. The length of the CDR3 is 14 residues. Germline values: CDR1 DFQATT, CDR2 SNEGSKA (reference sequence). CDR3 coding DNA: TGCAGTGCCCCGGACTTCGCCTCTGGCCCAAGGCAGTATTTT. Amino acids: CSAPDFASGPRQYF.

The chain uses TRBV5-1 and TRBJ2-7; possibly TRBD1 for D (5 bases). Trimming cost V 0 bases and J 0 bases, with 19 bases left between them. Per germline, CDR1 SGHRS and CDR2 YFSETQ. The CDR3 contains 18 residues. The CDR3 loop is CASSLESSGPISSYEQYF. The CDR3 nucleotides read TGCGCCAGCAGCTTGGAGTCATCAGGGCCGATTAGCTCCTACGAGCAGTACTTC.

The V call is TRBV7-6, the J call TRBJ2-1; the D gene is possibly TRBD2 (6 bases). Germline CDR1 and CDR2: SGHVS and FNYEAQ. Trimming removed 4 bases at V and 3 bases at J, with 13 bases between. The CDR3 runs to 15 residues. The CDR3 sequence is CASSSLVGGYNEQFF. The DNA for the CDR3 is TGTGCCAGCAGCTCCCTAGTGGGGGGCTACAATGAGCAGTTCTTC. Full variable domain (missing parts from reference TRBV7-6 and TRBJ2-1): GAGVSQSPRYKVTKRGQDVALRCDPISGHVSLYWYRQALGQGPEFLTYFNYEAQQDKSGLPNDRFSAERPEGSISTLTIQRTEQRDSAMYRCASSSLVGGYNEQFFGPGTRLTVL.

This clonotype has a handful of counts. The chain has TRBV6-2 or TRBV6-3 and TRBJ2-1, with D hard to call. V was cut by 6 bases and J by 2 bases, with 8 bases left in between. This CDR3 has 13 amino acids. Germline V gene sequence: CDR1 MNHEY, CDR2 SVGEGT. CDR3 coding DNA: TGTGCCAGCAGCGAGCTGACCTACAATGAGCAGTTCTTC. It is translated as CASSELTYNEQFF.

This sequence joins TRBV4-3 and TRBJ2-4; 9 bases align to TRBD1. The CDR3 consists of 16 residues. V lost 1 base, J lost 13 bases, and 14 bases stayed unmatched. The germline V gene has CDR1 LGHNA and CDR2 YSLEER. The CDR3 sequence is CASSQGSGQGYWEQYF. The CDR3 DNA follows: TGCGCCAGCAGCCAAGGGTCGGGACAGGGATATTGGGAGCAGTACTTC.

The chain links TRBV5-1 to TRBJ2-1, with 10 bases matching TRBD2. CDR3 length equals 17 residues. Unmatched junction bases numbered 10, after V lost 3 bases and J lost 4 bases. Germline CDR1 and CDR2: SGHRS and YFSETQ. The CDR3 loop reads CASSYHLPTSGYNEQFF. In DNA form, the CDR3 reads TGCGCCAGCAGCTACCATCTGCCGACTAGCGGGTACAATGAGCAGTTCTTC.

J is TRBJ2-1 and V is TRBV24-1, with a weak D call TRBD1 (6 bases). Germline CDR1 and CDR2: KGHDR and SFDVKD. This CDR3 contains 15 residues. V was shortened by 1 base and J by 9 bases, with 15 bases between the two germline ends. The CDR3: CATSDLGTGSFEQFF. The CDR3 DNA follows: TGTGCCACCAGTGATTTAGGTACAGGGTCATTTGAGCAGTTCTTC.

The chain employs TRBV20-1 and TRBJ1-2; the D is unclear. The germline gives CDR1 DFQATT, CDR2 SNEGSKA (reference sequence). This CDR3 spans 14 amino acids. The ends were cut back, 0 bases at V and 3 bases at J, with 11 bases in the middle. This CDR3 is CSARDVDADYGYTF. CDR3 DNA: TGCAGTGCTAGAGATGTGGATGCAGACTATGGCTACACCTTC.

The chain employs TRBV5-1 and TRBJ2-4, with D perhaps TRBD2 (6 bases). The CDR3 has 14 amino acids. The ends were cut back, 0 bases at V and 5 bases at J, with 9 bases in the middle. Germline loops: CDR1 SGHRS, CDR2 YFSETQ. The CDR3: CASSLAGVQNIQYF. CDR3 coding DNA: TGCGCCAGCAGCTTGGCGGGAGTTCAAAACATTCAGTACTTC.

V and J are TRBV4-1 and TRBJ2-1; D is ambiguous. The CDR3 runs to 15 residues. Trimming pared 2 bases from V and 4 bases from J, leaving 12 bases between. Looked up from germline, CDR1 is MGHRA and CDR2 is YSYEKL. The CDR3 DNA reads as TGCGCCAGCAGCCAACCCTGGGGATATTACAATGAGCAGTTCTTC. Amino acid sequence: CASSQPWGYYNEQFF.

This chain joins TRBV29-1 and TRBJ1-2; no firm D call. Germline V gene data show CDR1 as SQVTM and CDR2 as ANQGSEA. The CDR3 is 13 residues long. V lost 6 bases and J lost 3, with 14 bases in between. CDR3 residues: CSVLEGLDYGYTF. DNA of the CDR3: TGCAGCGTCCTGGAGGGCCTTGACTATGGCTACACCTTC.

Concerning this clonotype: One end of the junction does not line up with germline, which may come from a read error. V usage is TRBV6-2 or TRBV6-3 and J usage is TRBJ2-3; a weak D match, TRBD2 (5 bases). There are 15 residues in the CDR3. The germline V gene has CDR1 MNHEY and CDR2 SVGEGT. CDR3 DNA sequence: TGTGTCAGCAGCGGAGAGTCGATTGGCACAGATACGCAGTATTTT. It specifies CVSSGESIGTDTQYF.

V and J are TRBV7-9 and TRBJ2-3; 13 positions match TRBD2. This CDR3 is built from 15 residues. The germline CDR1 and CDR2 sequences are SEHNR and FQNEAQ (reference sequence). V lost 5 bases, J lost 7 bases, and 6 bases stayed unmatched. CDR3 residues: CASSPRTSGGNTQYF. CDR3 sequence (DNA): TGTGCCAGCAGCCCAAGGACTAGCGGGGGCAATACGCAGTATTTT.

This clonotype was counted a few times. The chain is built from TRBV7-9 and TRBJ2-7; D may be TRBD2 (6 bases). CDR1 is SEHNR, CDR2 FQNEAQ, per germline (reference sequence). CDR3 size: 15 residues. V was trimmed by 5 bases and J by 5 bases, leaving 19 bases between them. The DNA of the CDR3 is TGTGCCAGCAGCGGCGTGGGGGGTTTGAGTGACGAGCAGTACTTC. Protein: CASSGVGGLSDEQYF.

The chain has TRBV4-1 and TRBJ2-7, with 10 positions matching TRBD1. Looked up from germline, CDR1 is MGHRA and CDR2 is YSYEKL. Trimming took 0 bases from V and 3 from J; bases not matched to a gene: 11. This CDR3 is built from 18 residues. The DNA of the CDR3 is TGCGCCAGCAGCCAAGAGGGCGTTGGGGACAGGGGAGTCTACGAGCAGTACTTC. Encoded protein: CASSQEGVGDRGVYEQYF.

About this clonotype: The limits of the CDR3 on the DNA are not certain, so only TCRdb's listed CDR3 is given. The rearrangement links TRBV20-1 to TRBJ2-1; the D call TRBD1 from the table was never checked on the DNA. Germline loops: CDR1 DFQATT, CDR2 SNEGSKA (reference sequence). The CDR3 sequence runs 17 residues, both termini included. The CDR3 protein is CSARTGGQGYCCNEQFF.

This clonotype has just a few counts. This chain uses TRBV20-1 with TRBJ2-1; 10 bases are a match to TRBD1. V lost 4 bases, J lost 9 bases, and 6 bases stayed unmatched. The CDR3 length is 13 residues. Per germline, CDR1 DFQATT and CDR2 SNEGSKA (reference sequence). CDR3: CSATGQGWGEQFF. The CDR3 region has the DNA TGCAGTGCTACGGGACAGGGGTGGGGTGAGCAGTTCTTC.

This rearrangement joins TRBV5-1 to TRBJ1-3; D is unresolved. V lost 2 bases and J lost 2, with 8 bases in between. The germline V gene has CDR1 SGHRS and CDR2 YFSETQ. The CDR3 is made up of 14 amino acids. The CDR3, as DNA: TGCGCCAGCAGCTTAACAGAGCCTGGAAACACCATATATTTT. It specifies CASSLTEPGNTIYF.

The chain joins TRBV7-2 to TRBJ2-3; 7 bases are a match to TRBD2. Trimming cost V 11 bases and J 6 bases; bases outside gene matches: 14. CDR1 is SGHTA, CDR2 FQGNSA, per germline. The CDR3 runs to 14 residues. The CDR3 here is CAGRDRKGNDTQYF. CDR3 DNA sequence: TGTGCCGGGAGGGACCGAAAAGGGAATGATACGCAGTATTTT.

This clonotype has more than one count but fewer than ten. The chain recombines TRBV28 with TRBJ2-7; D gene unclear. This CDR3 is 13 amino acids long. V was cut by 2 bases and J by 4 bases, with 9 bases left in between. From germline, CDR1 is MDHEN and CDR2 SYDVKM. CDR3 protein: CASSLVGKYEQYF. The CDR3 DNA sequence: TGTGCCAGCAGTTTAGTGGGAAAATACGAGCAGTACTTC.

V and J are TRBV7-2 and TRBJ1-4, with D perhaps TRBD1 (5 bases). Per germline, CDR1 SGHTA and CDR2 FQGNSA. The CDR3 consists of 14 residues. Trimming removed 3 bases from V and 6 bases from J, with 11 bases in between. The CDR3: CASSLGTSHEKLFF. CDR3 in DNA: TGTGCCAGCAGCTTGGGGACTTCACATGAAAAACTGTTTTTT.

This clonotype turned up a few times. The genes are TRBV20-1 and TRBJ2-1; 7 positions agree with TRBD2. The CDR3 loop spans 13 amino acids. V lost 4 bases and J lost 8; bases outside the gene matches: 8. Germline V gives CDR1 DFQATT, CDR2 SNEGSKA (reference sequence). The CDR3 is CSATGGGPDEQFF. In DNA form, the CDR3 reads TGCAGTGCTACGGGGGGTGGTCCGGATGAGCAGTTCTTC.